This T cell receptor (beta chain) was sequenced during a study of CD8+CD57+ T cells in acquired aplastic anemia. Study-wide context: DNA from sorted CD4+ and CD8+ cells averaged roughly 3.2 ug. The study's findings and limits: Patients and controls were found to share around 30 CD8+ CDR3 sequences.

Genomic DNA templated the TCR beta VDJ and CDR3 profiling. MiXCR, applied by TCRdb to the reads, yields one record per CDR3 protein. The sample has about 160,000 distinct CDR3 sequences, about 45% seen once. Deletions cut 1 base from V and 2 bases from J, with 6 bases between. Germline CDR1 is DFQATT and CDR2 is SNEGSKA (reference sequence). This CDR3 is 13 amino acids long. For sequencing, patients were chosen who had shown expansion of CD8+CD57+ cells by flow cytometry. Untreated patients provided the blood samples, with no therapy given before sampling. About this clonotype: Its specificity is unknown.

Sequencing input: sorted CD4+, CD8+, or CD8+CD57+ T cells (not recorded which) from PBMCs. This sequence joins TRBV20-1 and TRBJ1-5; possible D gene TRBD1, 5 bases. This sequence was found in a human donor with aplastic anemia. The CDR3, as DNA: TGCAGTGCTAGAGCGACAGGCAATCAGCCCCAGCATTTT. This encodes CSARATGNQPQHF.